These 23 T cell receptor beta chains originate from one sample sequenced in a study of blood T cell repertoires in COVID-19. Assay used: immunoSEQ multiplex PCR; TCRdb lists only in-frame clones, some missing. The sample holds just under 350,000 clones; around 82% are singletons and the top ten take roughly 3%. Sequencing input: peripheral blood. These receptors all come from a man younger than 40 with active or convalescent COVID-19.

The CDR3 DNA is TGTGCCAGCAGCCAGGAATCAGGGGGGTATGGCTACACCTTC. Translating gives CASSQESGGYGYTF. The chain links TRBV3-1 (or the pseudogene TRBV3-2) to TRBJ1-2; 7 nucleotides match TRBD1. From germline, CDR1 is LGHDT and CDR2 YNNKEL (reference sequence). V was clipped by 3 bases and J by 5 bases; unmatched bases: 6. CDR3 length equals 14 residues.

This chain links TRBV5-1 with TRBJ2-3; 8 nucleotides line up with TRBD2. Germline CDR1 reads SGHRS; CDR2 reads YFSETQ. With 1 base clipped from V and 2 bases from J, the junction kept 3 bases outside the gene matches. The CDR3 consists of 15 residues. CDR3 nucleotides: TGCGCCAGCAGCTTGTTAGCGGGGCACACAGATACGCAGTATTTT. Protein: CASSLLAGHTDTQYF.

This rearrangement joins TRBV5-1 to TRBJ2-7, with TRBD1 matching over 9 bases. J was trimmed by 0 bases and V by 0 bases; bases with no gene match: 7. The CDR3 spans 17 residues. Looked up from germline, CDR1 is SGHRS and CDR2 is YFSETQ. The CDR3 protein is CASSLGSGQGISYEQYF. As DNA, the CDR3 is TGCGCCAGCAGCTTGGGGTCGGGACAGGGAATCTCCTACGAGCAGTACTTC. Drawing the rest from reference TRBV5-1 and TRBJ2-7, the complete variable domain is KAGVTQTPRYLIKTRGQQVTLSCSPISGHRSVSWYQQTPGQGLQFLFEYFSETQRNKGNFPGRFSGRQFSNSRSEMNVSTLELGDSALYLCASSLGSGQGISYEQYFGPGTRLTVT.

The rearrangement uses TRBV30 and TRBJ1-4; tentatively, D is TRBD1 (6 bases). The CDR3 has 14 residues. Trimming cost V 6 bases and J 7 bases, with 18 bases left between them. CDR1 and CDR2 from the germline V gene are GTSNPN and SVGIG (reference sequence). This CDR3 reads CACRPDRLSEKLFF. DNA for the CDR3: TGTGCCTGCCGCCCAGACAGGCTATCTGAAAAACTGTTTTTT.

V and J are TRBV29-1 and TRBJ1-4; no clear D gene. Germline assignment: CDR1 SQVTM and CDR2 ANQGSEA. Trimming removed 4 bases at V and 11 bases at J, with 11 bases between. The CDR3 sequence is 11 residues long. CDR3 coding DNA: TGCAGCGTTGGGTATGGAGGGAAACTGTTTTTT. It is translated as CSVGYGGKLFF.

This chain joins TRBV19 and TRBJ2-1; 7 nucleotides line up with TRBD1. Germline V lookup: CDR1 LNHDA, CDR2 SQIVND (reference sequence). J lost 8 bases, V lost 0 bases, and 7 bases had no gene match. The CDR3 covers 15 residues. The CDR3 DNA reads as TGTGCCAGTAGTATAGAAGGGGGCGAGTTGGATGAGCAGTTCTTC. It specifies CASSIEGGELDEQFF.

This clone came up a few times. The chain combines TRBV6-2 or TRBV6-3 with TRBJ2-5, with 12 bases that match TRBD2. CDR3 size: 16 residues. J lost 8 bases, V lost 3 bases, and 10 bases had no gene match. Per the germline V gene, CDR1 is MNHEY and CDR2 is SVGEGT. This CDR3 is CASSYSASGRVATQYF. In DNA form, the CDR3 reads TGTGCCAGCAGTTATTCCGCTAGCGGGAGGGTCGCAACCCAGTACTTC.

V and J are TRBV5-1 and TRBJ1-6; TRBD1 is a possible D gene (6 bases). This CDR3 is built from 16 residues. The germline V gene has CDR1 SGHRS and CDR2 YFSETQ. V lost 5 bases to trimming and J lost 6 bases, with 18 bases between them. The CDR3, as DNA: TGCGCCAGCAGTTTCTATTCAGGGGCGCTTAATTCACCCCTCCACTTT. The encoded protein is CASSFYSGALNSPLHF. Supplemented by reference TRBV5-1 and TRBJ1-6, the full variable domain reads KAGVTQTPRYLIKTRGQQVTLSCSPISGHRSVSWYQQTPGQGLQFLFEYFSETQRNKGNFPGRFSGRQFSNSRSEMNVSTLELGDSALYLCASSFYSGALNSPLHFGNGTRLTVT.

The chain's CDR3 is CASSLGTSGYEQYF. As DNA, the CDR3 is TGTGCCAGCAGTTTAGGGACTAGCGGCTACGAGCAGTACTTC. The chain carries TRBV28 and TRBJ2-7, with 11 positions matching TRBD2. This CDR3 contains 14 residues. With 2 bases clipped from V and 3 bases from J, the junction kept 0 bases outside the gene matches. Germline V gene data show CDR1 as MDHEN and CDR2 as SYDVKM.

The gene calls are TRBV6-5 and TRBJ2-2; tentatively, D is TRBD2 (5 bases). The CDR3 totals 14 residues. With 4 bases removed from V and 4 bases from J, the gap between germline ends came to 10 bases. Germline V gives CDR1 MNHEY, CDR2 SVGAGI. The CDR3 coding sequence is TGTGCCAGCAGTTCCGGACTCGGCACCGGGGAGCTGTTTTTT. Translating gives CASSSGLGTGELFF.

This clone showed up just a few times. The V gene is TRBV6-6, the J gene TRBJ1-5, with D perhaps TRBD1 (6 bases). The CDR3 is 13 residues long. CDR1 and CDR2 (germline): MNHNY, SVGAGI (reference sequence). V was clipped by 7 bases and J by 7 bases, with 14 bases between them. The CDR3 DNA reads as TGTGCCAGCACCCCTTCCAGGGGCCAGCCCCAGCATTTT. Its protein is CASTPSRGQPQHF.

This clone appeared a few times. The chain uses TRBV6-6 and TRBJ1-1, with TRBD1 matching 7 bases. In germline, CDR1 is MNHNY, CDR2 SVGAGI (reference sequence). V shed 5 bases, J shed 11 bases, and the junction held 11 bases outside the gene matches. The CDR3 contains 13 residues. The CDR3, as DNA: TGTGCCAGCAGTCTCCGACAGGGTAAGGATGCTTTCTTT. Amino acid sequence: CASSLRQGKDAFF.

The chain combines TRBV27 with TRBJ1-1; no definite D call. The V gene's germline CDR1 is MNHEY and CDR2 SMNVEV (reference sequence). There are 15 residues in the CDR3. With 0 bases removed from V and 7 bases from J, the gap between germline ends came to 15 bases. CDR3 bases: TGTGCCAGCAGTTTATCGCCCCCCAGGCGGGTTGAAGCTTTCTTT. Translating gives CASSLSPPRRVEAFF.

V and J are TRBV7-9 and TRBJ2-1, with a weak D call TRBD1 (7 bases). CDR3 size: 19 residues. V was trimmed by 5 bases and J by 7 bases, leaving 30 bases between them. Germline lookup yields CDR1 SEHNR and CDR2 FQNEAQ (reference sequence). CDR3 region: CASSLYHRQGASGRNEQFF. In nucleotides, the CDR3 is TGTGCCAGCAGCCTCTACCATCGACAGGGAGCGTCGGGGAGGAATGAGCAGTTCTTC. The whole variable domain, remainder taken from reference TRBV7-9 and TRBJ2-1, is DTGVSQNPRHKITKRGQNVTFRCDPISEHNRLYWYRQTLGQGPEFLTYFQNEAQLEKSRLLSDRFSAERPKGSFSTLEIQRTEQGDSAMYLCASSLYHRQGASGRNEQFFGPGTRLTVL.

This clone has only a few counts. CDR3 nucleotides: TGCAGTGCTAGTCCCCGGACTAGCGTCAGGAACGAGCAGTACTTC. Protein sequence: CSASPRTSVRNEQYF. V gene TRBV20-1 combines with J gene TRBJ2-7; TRBD2 agrees at 9 bases. CDR3 length: 15 residues. The germline CDR1 and CDR2 sequences are DFQATT and SNEGSKA (reference sequence). The J segment lost 5 bases and the V segment lost 3 bases, leaving 11 bases of the junction unmatched.

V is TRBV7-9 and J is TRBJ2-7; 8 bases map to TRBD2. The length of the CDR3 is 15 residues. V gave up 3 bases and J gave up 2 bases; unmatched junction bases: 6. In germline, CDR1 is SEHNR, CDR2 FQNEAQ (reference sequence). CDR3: CASSFSGGRPYEQYF. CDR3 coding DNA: TGTGCCAGCAGCTTCAGCGGGGGACGTCCCTACGAGCAGTACTTC.

In DNA form, the CDR3 reads TGCAGCGTTCGACAGGGTTACTATGGCTACACCTTC. Protein product: CSVRQGYYGYTF. The gene calls are TRBV29-1 and TRBJ1-2, with TRBD1 identical over 7 bases. There are 12 residues in the CDR3. Germline V CDR1 and CDR2: SQVTM, ANQGSEA. J was trimmed by 3 bases and V by 5 bases; bases with no gene match: 3.

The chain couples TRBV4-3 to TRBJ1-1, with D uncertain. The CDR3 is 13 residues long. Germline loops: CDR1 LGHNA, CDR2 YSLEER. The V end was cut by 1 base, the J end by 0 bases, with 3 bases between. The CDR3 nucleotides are TGCGCCAGCAGCCAAGCTATGAACACTGAAGCTTTCTTT. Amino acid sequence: CASSQAMNTEAFF.

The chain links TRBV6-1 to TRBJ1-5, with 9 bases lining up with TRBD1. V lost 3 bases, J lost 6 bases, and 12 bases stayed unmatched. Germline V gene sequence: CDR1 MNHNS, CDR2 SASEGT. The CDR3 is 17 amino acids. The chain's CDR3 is CASSDLDWDRVAQPQHF. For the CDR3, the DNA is TGTGCCAGCAGTGACCTTGATTGGGACAGGGTTGCTCAGCCCCAGCATTTT.

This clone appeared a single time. This CDR3 is CASSLVAITRNEQFF. Written as DNA, the CDR3 is TGTGCCAGCAGCTTAGTAGCCATCACGCGCAATGAGCAGTTCTTC. The chain has TRBV7-9 and TRBJ2-1; D is ambiguous. The CDR3 runs 15 residues. Trimming stripped 1 base from V and 6 bases from J, with 13 bases between. The germline CDR1 and CDR2 sequences are SEHNR and FQNEAQ (reference sequence).

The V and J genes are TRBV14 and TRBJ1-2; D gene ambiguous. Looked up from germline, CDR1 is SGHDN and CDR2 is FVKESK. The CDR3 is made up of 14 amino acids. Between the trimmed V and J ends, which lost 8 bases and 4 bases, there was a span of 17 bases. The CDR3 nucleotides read TGTGCCAGCCCGAGGTATGTCCCGTCCTATGGCTACACCTTC. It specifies CASPRYVPSYGYTF.

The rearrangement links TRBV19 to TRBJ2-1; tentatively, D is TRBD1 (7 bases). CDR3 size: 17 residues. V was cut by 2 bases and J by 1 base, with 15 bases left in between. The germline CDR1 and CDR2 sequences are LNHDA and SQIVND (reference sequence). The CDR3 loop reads CASSIRERGRSYNEQFF. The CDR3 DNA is TGTGCCAGTAGTATACGGGAGAGGGGGCGATCCTACAATGAGCAGTTCTTC.

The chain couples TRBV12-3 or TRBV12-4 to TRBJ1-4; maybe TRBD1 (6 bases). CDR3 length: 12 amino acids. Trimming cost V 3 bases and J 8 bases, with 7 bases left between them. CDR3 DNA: TGTGCCAGCAGTTTCAGGGGAGAAAAACTGTTTTTT. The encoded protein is CASSFRGEKLFF.